The next 15 T cell receptor beta chains were all read from a single sample in a study of somatic mutations in cytotoxic T cells in rheumatoid arthritis (dated by TCRdb to about 2017). The library was built by means of the immunoSEQ multiplex PCR assay. TCRdb holds this immuneACCESS table with in-frame rearrangements only. Some clones are missing; in checked studies, unresolved V genes explain under half, and the rest has no known cause. This sample comprises roughly 20,000 clones, roughly 80% of them detected only once. The top ten hold roughly 9.8% of the sample. Sequences were obtained from CD8+ T cells sorted from blood. Receptors were obtained from an adult with rheumatoid arthritis.

The chain links TRBV14 to TRBJ2-7; the match to TRBD2 covers 11 bases. Losses at the gene ends were 4 bases for V and 3 bases for J; bases not matched to a gene: 5. Germline CDR1 reads SGHDN; CDR2 reads FVKESK. CDR3 length: 15 amino acids. The CDR3 reads CASSPGLAVIYEQYF. The CDR3 bases are TGTGCCAGCAGCCCGGGACTAGCGGTTATCTACGAGCAGTACTTC.

This clone is judged medium-sized. The rearrangement links TRBV7-8 to TRBJ2-7; no definite D call. This CDR3 has 16 amino acids. Germline V CDR1 and CDR2: SGHVS, FQNEAQ. V was trimmed by 5 bases and J by 1 base, leaving 18 bases between them. CDR3 nucleotides: TGTGCCAGCAGCCCCTCAGTCGGCAGGCGGTCCTACGAGCAGTACTTC. This codes for CASSPSVGRRSYEQYF.

The chain links TRBV7-9 to TRBJ2-7, with a tentative D call TRBD1 (6 bases). CDR1 and CDR2 from the germline V gene are SEHNR and FQNEAQ (reference sequence). The CDR3 contains 15 residues. Trimming left V 1 base short and J 2 bases short, with 12 bases between. CDR3: CASSLGQGLPYEQYF. The CDR3 DNA reads as TGTGCCAGCAGCTTAGGTCAGGGGTTACCCTACGAGCAGTACTTC.

This chain joins TRBV27 and TRBJ2-7; TRBD2 aligns across 8 bases. The CDR3 runs 16 residues. Germline loops: CDR1 MNHEY, CDR2 SMNVEV (reference sequence). After removal of 8 bases from V and 4 bases from J, the junction contained 16 bases not matched to a gene. The CDR3 bases are TGTGCCAGCTCTCTCGGGGGGGGGCAGTCGGTGTACGAGCAGTACTTC. As protein: CASSLGGGQSVYEQYF.

The rearrangement uses TRBV4-3 and TRBJ1-1; perhaps TRBD1 as D (5 bases). The CDR3 runs to 15 residues. Germline V gene sequence: CDR1 LGHNA, CDR2 YSLEER. V lost 5 bases and J lost 2, with 15 bases in between. The DNA of the CDR3 is TGCGCCAGCAGCGCCCTCGTGACAGCTAACACTGAAGCTTTCTTT. It specifies CASSALVTANTEAFF.

The chain has TRBV4-1 and TRBJ1-1; D might be TRBD1 (5 bases). Germline loops: CDR1 MGHRA, CDR2 YSYEKL. Between the trimmed V and J ends, which lost 4 bases and 0 bases, there was a span of 24 bases. The CDR3 consists of 19 residues. The chain's CDR3 is CASSPLPQSGTDLNTEAFF. For the CDR3, the DNA is TGCGCCAGCAGCCCCCTCCCCCAGTCAGGGACTGATTTGAACACTGAAGCTTTCTTT.

The chain employs TRBV4-3 and TRBJ1-5, with D possibly matching TRBD1 (5 bases). This CDR3 spans 17 amino acids. Germline V CDR1 and CDR2: LGHNA, YSLEER. The V and J ends lost 1 base and 5 bases respectively, with 18 bases between them. CDR3 protein: CASSQGTGPSRDQPQHF. The CDR3 bases are TGCGCCAGCAGCCAAGGGACGGGACCCTCGAGAGATCAGCCCCAGCATTTT.

The chain recombines TRBV25-1 with TRBJ2-5; weak D call: TRBD2 (6 bases). The J call may not be correct, given that the DNA end is closer to TRBJ2-7. The CDR3 runs 17 residues. Per the germline V gene, CDR1 is MGHDK and CDR2 is SYGVNS. CDR3 sequence reads: CASSEYDGDFGDYEQYF. The DNA for the CDR3 is TGTGCCAGCAGTGAATATGATGGGGACTTCGGAGACTACGAGCAGTACTTC.

V usage is TRBV7-8 and J usage is TRBJ1-1, with D unresolved. Trimming left V 2 bases short and J 5 bases short, with 6 bases between. The CDR3 is made up of 12 amino acids. Per the germline V gene, CDR1 is SGHVS and CDR2 is FQNEAQ. As DNA, the CDR3 is TGTGCCAGCAGCTTATTAGATACTGAAGCTTTCTTT. Translating it yields CASSLLDTEAFF.

A few counts support this clone. V usage is TRBV7-6 and J usage is TRBJ1-6; D is unclear. The ends were cut back, 4 bases at V and 7 bases at J, with 14 bases in the middle. Germline values: CDR1 SGHVS, CDR2 FNYEAQ. The CDR3 covers 15 residues. Here the CDR3 DNA reads TGTGCCAGCAGCTCAGATGAGACTCCCAATTCACCCCTCCACTTT. Encoded protein: CASSSDETPNSPLHF.

V usage is TRBV4-3 and J usage is TRBJ1-1, with D perhaps matching TRBD1 (5 bases). Germline V gives CDR1 LGHNA, CDR2 YSLEER. The CDR3 consists of 13 residues. V was clipped by 2 bases and J by 11 bases, with 15 bases between them. In DNA form, the CDR3 reads TGCGCCAGCAGCCAACTCCCGCCCGGGGCCGCTTTCTTT. It codes for CASSQLPPGAAFF.

The V gene is TRBV7-9, the J gene TRBJ1-2; D is unresolved. Trimming shortened V by 6 bases and J by 3 bases, and 17 bases separated the two germline ends. The CDR3 is 15 residues long. Germline assignment: CDR1 SEHNR and CDR2 FQNEAQ (reference sequence). Written as DNA, the CDR3 is TGTGCCAGCAGTAGAGTGGGTTCCGACGACTATGGCTACACCTTC. This codes for CASSRVGSDDYGYTF.

This clone was detected a few times. The J gene is TRBJ1-1, the V gene TRBV9; D is ambiguous. Trimming took off 2 bases at V and 5 bases at J, with 16 bases between the two ends. Germline CDR1 is SGDLS and CDR2 is YYNGEE. The CDR3 extends over 15 amino acids. Written as DNA, the CDR3 is TGTGCCAGCAGCGTGTCGGGATCTCATGCGACTGAAGCTTTCTTT. It encodes CASSVSGSHATEAFF.

The V gene is TRBV27, the J gene TRBJ1-5, with D unclear. CDR1 and CDR2 from the germline V gene are MNHEY and SMNVEV (reference sequence). CDR3 size: 14 residues. Trimming removed 6 bases from V and 8 bases from J, with 17 bases in between. The CDR3 DNA reads as TGTGCCAGCAGCCCAGACGCCTTTCCAAAGCCCCAGCATTTT. Its translation: CASSPDAFPKPQHF.

This chain joins TRBV27 and TRBJ1-1; 7 bases agree with TRBD1. The CDR3 is 17 amino acids. V trimming: 1 base; J trimming: 4 bases; junction bases outside the gene matches: 12. Germline lookup yields CDR1 MNHEY and CDR2 SMNVEV (reference sequence). The CDR3 DNA sequence: TGTGCCAGCAGTTTATGGGTCGGACAGGTTGGGCCCACTGAAGCTTTCTTT. Its translation: CASSLWVGQVGPTEAFF.